This T cell receptor beta chain was obtained from a study of T cell changes during pregnancy in multiple sclerosis (dated by TCRdb to about 2019). Looking at the study overall: The study looked at changes in the T cell repertoire across pregnancy in women with multiple sclerosis.

Library preparation used the immunoSEQ multiplex PCR assay. The source is immuneACCESS, and TCRdb retained only in-frame sequences with V and J called. Part of the clones is not carried over; for the studies checked, unresolved V genes explain less than half of this, and the remainder is unexplained. This sample is represented by approximately 23,000 clones; roughly 89% of them were singletons. In total, the top ten clones hold roughly 0.61% of the sample. V is pruned by 0 bases and J by 5 bases, leaving 7 bases of the junction without a gene match. The germline V gene (reference sequence) supplies CDR1 LNHNV and CDR2 YYDKDF. Inclusive of the bounding cysteine and phenylalanine, the CDR3 is 16 residues long. The only DNA kept is the CDR3, 48 bases in frame from the first base. To note about this clone: The clone's antigen remains unknown. Within one base of it there is no much larger clone, and no base qualities were kept.

Sequencing was performed on CD4+ T cells from peripheral blood mononuclear cells, taken in the third trimester of pregnancy. The clonotype comes from a female donor in good health, enrolled as a control in a pregnancy study. The sequence links TRBV15 to TRBJ2-3, and 8 bases in between align with TRBD2. The encoded CDR3 is CATSRDRAGEGDTQYF. The sequenced DNA: TGTGCCACCAGCAGAGATCGAGCGGGAGAAGGAGATACGCAGTATTTT.